Following are 10 T cell receptor beta chains from one sample sequenced in a study of TIL therapy for anti-PD-1-resistant metastatic lung cancer. Time point defined: pre-treatment sample, taken before nivolumab and TIL therapy. The immunoSEQ assay was v3. Profiled with immunoSEQ multiplex PCR; TCRdb holds only in-frame clones, not every one. The data hold about 36,000 clones, with roughly 80% observed a single time. Sequenced material: blood, taken at baseline. The receptors stem from a person aged 25 to 80 with non-small cell lung cancer.

The chain combines TRBV15 with TRBJ2-1; 8 bases match TRBD2. This CDR3 contains 16 residues. With 5 bases clipped from V and 7 bases from J, the junction kept 13 bases outside the gene matches. The germline V gene encodes CDR1 LNHNV and CDR2 YYDKDF (reference sequence). The CDR3 loop reads CATSGPEKAGANEQFF. The CDR3 DNA sequence: TGTGCCACCAGCGGACCAGAAAAAGCGGGAGCAAATGAGCAGTTCTTC.

V usage is TRBV9 and J usage is TRBJ1-4; no firm D call. This CDR3 has 17 amino acids. Germline lookup yields CDR1 SGDLS and CDR2 YYNGEE. V gave up 4 bases and J gave up 2 bases, with 18 bases separating them. In nucleotides, the CDR3 is TGTGCCAGCAGCCGTAGGGCTTCTTTAGAGACTAATGAAAAACTGTTTTTT. This sequence encodes CASSRRASLETNEKLFF.

The chain recombines TRBV2 with TRBJ2-5; 10 bases map to TRBD2. The V and J ends lost 7 bases and 4 bases, in that order; junction bases with no gene match: 6. The CDR3 is 14 residues long. CDR1 SNHLY and CDR2 FYNNEI come from the germline V gene. The CDR3: CASNGPSGRETQYF. CDR3 DNA: TGTGCCAGCAACGGACCTAGCGGGAGAGAGACCCAGTACTTC.

The genes are TRBV7-9 and TRBJ1-4, with D perhaps matching TRBD1 (5 bases). The germline gives CDR1 SEHNR, CDR2 FQNEAQ (reference sequence). Trimming took 5 bases from V and 2 from J, leaving 18 bases between them. The CDR3 is 17 residues long. CDR3 nucleotide sequence: TGTGCCAGCAGCCACTCCCGGGCAGGGCCGACTAATGAAAAACTGTTTTTT. Its translation: CASSHSRAGPTNEKLFF.

The chain joins TRBV18 to TRBJ2-1, with 8 bases aligning to TRBD1. V gave up 1 base and J gave up 5 bases; unmatched junction bases: 4. The CDR3 extends over 15 amino acids. Germline V gene lookup returns CDR1 KGHSH and CDR2 LQKENI. The CDR3 coding sequence is TGTGCCAGCTCACCACGGCAGGGGGCCAACAATGAGCAGTTCTTC. Protein product: CASSPRQGANNEQFF.

V gene TRBV6-5 combines with J gene TRBJ1-4; weak D call: TRBD1 (6 bases). Germline lookup yields CDR1 MNHEY and CDR2 SVGAGI. This CDR3 region has 15 residues. V dropped 4 bases and J dropped 5 bases, with 14 bases sitting between them. CDR3 sequence reads: CASSSLQGRNEKLFF. The CDR3 coding sequence is TGTGCCAGCAGTTCCCTTCAGGGGAGGAATGAAAAACTGTTTTTT.

This chain connects TRBV6-5 to TRBJ2-2; TRBD2 matches at 10 bases. CDR3 size: 14 residues. Germline CDR1 is MNHEY and CDR2 is SVGAGI. J was trimmed by 4 bases and V by 11 bases; bases with no gene match: 7. The CDR3, as DNA: TGTGCCGTGGGGCTAGCGGGAGTCACCGGGGAGCTGTTTTTT. Protein product: CAVGLAGVTGELFF.

The J gene is TRBJ2-7, the V gene TRBV2; D perhaps matches TRBD2 (6 bases). The CDR3 runs 12 residues. With 11 bases removed from V and 0 bases from J, the gap between germline ends came to 11 bases. Germline V gene lookup returns CDR1 SNHLY and CDR2 FYNNEI. CDR3 in amino acids: CAARDFSYEQYF. DNA for the CDR3: TGTGCCGCCAGGGACTTCTCCTACGAGCAGTACTTC.

Turning to this clone: At one boundary the junction diverges from the germline segment, which might be a read error. The rearrangement links TRBV7-2 to TRBJ1-1, with D tentatively TRBD1 (6 bases). The CDR3 length is 11 residues. CDR1 is SGHTA, CDR2 FQGNSA, per germline. In DNA, the CDR3 is TGTGCCAGCAGCGTAGCACAGGGAGCTTTCTTT. As protein: CASSVAQGAFF. The full variable domain, completed using reference TRBV7-2 and TRBJ1-1, is GAGVSQSPSNKVTEKGKDVELRCDPISGHTALYWYRQSLGQGLEFLIYFQGNSAPDKSGLPSDRFSAERTGGSVSTLTIQRTQQEDSAVYLCASSVAQGAFFGQGTRLTVV.

The V and J genes are TRBV6-1 and TRBJ2-3; D remains unclear. The CDR3 is 10 amino acids. V lost 2 bases and J 11 bases, leaving 5 bases between the germline ends. Germline V gene sequence: CDR1 MNHNS, CDR2 SASEGT. The CDR3 is CASSEPKQYF. CDR3 bases: TGTGCCAGCAGTGAACCCAAGCAGTATTTT.